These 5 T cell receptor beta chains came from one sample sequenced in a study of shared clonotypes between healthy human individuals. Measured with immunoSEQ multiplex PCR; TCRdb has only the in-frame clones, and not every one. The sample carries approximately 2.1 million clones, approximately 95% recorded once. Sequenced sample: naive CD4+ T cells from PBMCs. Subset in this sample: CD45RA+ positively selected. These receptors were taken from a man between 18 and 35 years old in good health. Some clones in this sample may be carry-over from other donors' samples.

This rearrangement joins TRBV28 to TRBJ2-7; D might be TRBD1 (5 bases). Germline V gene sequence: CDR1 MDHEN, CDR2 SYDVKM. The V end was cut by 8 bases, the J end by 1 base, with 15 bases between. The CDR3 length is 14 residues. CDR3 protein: CASAGNRISYEQYF. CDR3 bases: TGTGCCAGCGCAGGAAACAGGATATCCTACGAGCAGTACTTC.

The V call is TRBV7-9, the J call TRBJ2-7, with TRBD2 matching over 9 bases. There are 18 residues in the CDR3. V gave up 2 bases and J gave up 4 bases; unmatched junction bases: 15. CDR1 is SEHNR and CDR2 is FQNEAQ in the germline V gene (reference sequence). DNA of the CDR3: TGTGCCAGCAGCTTACCGAAGGGTAGCGGGAGAGTTGGGTACGAGCAGTACTTC. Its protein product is CASSLPKGSGRVGYEQYF.

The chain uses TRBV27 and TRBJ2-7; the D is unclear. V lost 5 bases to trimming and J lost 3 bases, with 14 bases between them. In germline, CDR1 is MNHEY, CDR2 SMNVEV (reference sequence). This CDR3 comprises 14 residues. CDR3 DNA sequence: TGTGCCAGCAGTACCAGGACGCGGAGCTACGAGCAGTACTTC. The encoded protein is CASSTRTRSYEQYF.

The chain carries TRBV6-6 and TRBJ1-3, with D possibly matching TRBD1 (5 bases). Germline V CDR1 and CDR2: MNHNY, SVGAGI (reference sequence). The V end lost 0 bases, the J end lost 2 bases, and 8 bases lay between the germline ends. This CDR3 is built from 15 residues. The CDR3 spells CASSYSRGTGNTIYF. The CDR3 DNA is TGTGCCAGCAGTTACTCGCGGGGCACTGGAAACACCATATATTTT.

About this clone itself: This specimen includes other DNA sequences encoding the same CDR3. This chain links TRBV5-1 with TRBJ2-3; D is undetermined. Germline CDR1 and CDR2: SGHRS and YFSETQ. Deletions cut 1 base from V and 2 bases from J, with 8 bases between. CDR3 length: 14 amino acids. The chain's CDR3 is CASSLTEYTDTQYF. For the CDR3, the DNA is TGCGCCAGCAGCTTGACAGAGTACACAGATACGCAGTATTTT. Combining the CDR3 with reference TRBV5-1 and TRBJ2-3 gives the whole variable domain KAGVTQTPRYLIKTRGQQVTLSCSPISGHRSVSWYQQTPGQGLQFLFEYFSETQRNKGNFPGRFSGRQFSNSRSEMNVSTLELGDSALYLCASSLTEYTDTQYFGPGTRLTVL.